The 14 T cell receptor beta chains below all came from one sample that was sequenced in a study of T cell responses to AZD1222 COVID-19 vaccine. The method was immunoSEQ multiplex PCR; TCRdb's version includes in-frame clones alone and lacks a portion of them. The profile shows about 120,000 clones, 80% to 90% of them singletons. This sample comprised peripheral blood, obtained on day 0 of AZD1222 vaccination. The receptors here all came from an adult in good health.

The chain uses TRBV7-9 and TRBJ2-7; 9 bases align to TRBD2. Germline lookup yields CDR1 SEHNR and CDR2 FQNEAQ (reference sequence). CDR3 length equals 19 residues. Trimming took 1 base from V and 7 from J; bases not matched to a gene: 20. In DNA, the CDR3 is TGTGCCAGCAGCTTAGTCCTCTACACCAGGCGGGAGGGCGGTGGAGAGCAGTACTTC. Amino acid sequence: CASSLVLYTRREGGGEQYF.

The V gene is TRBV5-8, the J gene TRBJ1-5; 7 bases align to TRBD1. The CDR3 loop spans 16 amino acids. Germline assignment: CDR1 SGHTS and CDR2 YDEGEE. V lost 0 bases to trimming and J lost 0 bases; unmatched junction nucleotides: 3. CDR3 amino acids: CASSLGQGPSNQPQHF. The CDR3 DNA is TGTGCCAGCAGCTTGGGACAGGGCCCTAGCAATCAGCCCCAGCATTTT.

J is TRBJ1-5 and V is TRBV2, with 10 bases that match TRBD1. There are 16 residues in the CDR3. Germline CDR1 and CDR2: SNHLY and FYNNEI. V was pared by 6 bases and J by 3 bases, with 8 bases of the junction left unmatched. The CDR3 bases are TGTGCCAGCAGCGAAAGACAGGGGGCGAACAATCAGCCCCAGCATTTT. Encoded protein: CASSERQGANNQPQHF.

CDR3 residues: CASSGLAGGLSYNEQFF. DNA of the CDR3: TGTGCCAGCAGTGGACTAGCGGGAGGTCTTTCCTACAATGAGCAGTTCTTC. The chain combines TRBV2 with TRBJ2-1; 13 bases line up with TRBD2. The CDR3 covers 17 residues. In germline, CDR1 is SNHLY, CDR2 FYNNEI. Germline trimming cut 4 bases from V and 1 base from J; bases unmatched to any gene: 4.

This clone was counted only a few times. CDR3 in amino acids: CASSPRLAGGPRDTQYF. CDR3 DNA sequence: TGTGCCAGCAGCCCCCGACTAGCGGGAGGGCCTAGGGATACGCAGTATTTT. This rearrangement joins TRBV7-2 to TRBJ2-3; 14 positions match TRBD2. Germline V gene sequence: CDR1 SGHTA, CDR2 FQGNSA. This CDR3 comprises 17 residues. The V segment lost 5 bases and the J segment 6 bases; nucleotides outside the gene matches: 10.

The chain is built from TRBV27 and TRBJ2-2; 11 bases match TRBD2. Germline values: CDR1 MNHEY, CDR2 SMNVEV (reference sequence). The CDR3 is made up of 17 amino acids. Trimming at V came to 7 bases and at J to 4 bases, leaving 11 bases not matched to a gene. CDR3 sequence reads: CASKPGLAEASTGELFF. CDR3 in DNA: TGTGCCAGCAAACCGGGACTAGCGGAGGCCTCCACCGGGGAGCTGTTTTTT.

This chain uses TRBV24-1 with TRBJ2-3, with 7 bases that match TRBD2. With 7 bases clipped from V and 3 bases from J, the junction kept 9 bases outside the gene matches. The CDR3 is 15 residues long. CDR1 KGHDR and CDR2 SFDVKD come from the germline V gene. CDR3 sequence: CATSPPRGGTDTQYF. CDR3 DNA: TGTGCCACCAGCCCGCCCCGGGGAGGGACAGATACGCAGTATTTT.

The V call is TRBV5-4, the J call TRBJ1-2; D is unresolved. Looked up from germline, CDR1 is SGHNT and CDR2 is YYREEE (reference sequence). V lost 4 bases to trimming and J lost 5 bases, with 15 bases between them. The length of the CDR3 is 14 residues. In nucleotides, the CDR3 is TGTGCCAGCAGCCCTCCCGGGTCTCGTTATGGCTACACCTTC. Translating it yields CASSPPGSRYGYTF.

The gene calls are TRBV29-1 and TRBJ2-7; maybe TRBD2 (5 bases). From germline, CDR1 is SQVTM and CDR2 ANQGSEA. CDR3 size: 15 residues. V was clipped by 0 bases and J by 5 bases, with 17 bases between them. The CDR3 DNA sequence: TGCAGCGTTGAAGATCTTAACAGCCCCGGGGACGAGCAGTACTTC. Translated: CSVEDLNSPGDEQYF.

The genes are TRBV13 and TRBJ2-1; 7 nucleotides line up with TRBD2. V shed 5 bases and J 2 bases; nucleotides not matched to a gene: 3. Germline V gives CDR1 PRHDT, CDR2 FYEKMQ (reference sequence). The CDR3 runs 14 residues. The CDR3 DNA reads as TGTGCCAGCAGCGGGGGGGGTCCCTACAATGAGCAGTTCTTC. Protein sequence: CASSGGGPYNEQFF.

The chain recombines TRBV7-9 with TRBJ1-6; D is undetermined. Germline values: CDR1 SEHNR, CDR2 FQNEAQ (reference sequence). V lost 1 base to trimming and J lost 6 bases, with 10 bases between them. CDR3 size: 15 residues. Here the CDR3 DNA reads TGTGCCAGCAGCTTAGGGGCAGCAACTAATTCACCCCTCCACTTT. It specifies CASSLGAATNSPLHF.

CDR3 protein: CASSQDLKRSQTGTGYSPLHF. CDR3 bases: TGCGCCAGCAGCCAAGATTTAAAACGATCCCAAACCGGGACAGGGTATTCACCCCTCCACTTT. The chain has TRBV4-3 and TRBJ1-6, with 9 positions matching TRBD1. This CDR3 has 21 amino acids. The germline V gene has CDR1 LGHNA and CDR2 YSLEER. After removal of 0 bases from V and 8 bases from J, the junction contained 20 bases not matched to a gene.

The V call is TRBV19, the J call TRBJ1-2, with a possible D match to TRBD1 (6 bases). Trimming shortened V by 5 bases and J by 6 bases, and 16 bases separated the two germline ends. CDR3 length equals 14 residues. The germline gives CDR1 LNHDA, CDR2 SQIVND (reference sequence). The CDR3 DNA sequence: TGTGCCAGTAGTCCCCAGGGGCAGGGTGATGGCTACACCTTC. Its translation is CASSPQGQGDGYTF. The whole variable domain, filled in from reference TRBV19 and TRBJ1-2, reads DGGITQSPKYLFRKEGQNVTLSCEQNLNHDAMYWYRQDPGQGLRLIYYSQIVNDFQKGDIAEGYSVSREKKESFPLTVTSAQKNPTAFYLCASSPQGQGDGYTFGSGTRLTVV.

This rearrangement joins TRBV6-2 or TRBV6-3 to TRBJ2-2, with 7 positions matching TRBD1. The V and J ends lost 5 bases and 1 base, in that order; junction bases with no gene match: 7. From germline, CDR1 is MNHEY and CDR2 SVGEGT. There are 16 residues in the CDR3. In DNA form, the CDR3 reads TGTGCCAGCAGTCTACACCAGGGGGTGAACACCGGGGAGCTGTTTTTT. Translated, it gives CASSLHQGVNTGELFF.